This TCR beta chain comes out of a study of patients and donors after allogeneic stem cell transplantation. Germline-derived CDR1 and CDR2 are SGHRS and YFSETQ. The junction had 4 bases not matched to a gene; V was cut back by 7 bases and J by 3 bases. This CDR3 has 13 residues. TCRdb reprocessed the RT-PCR reads via MiXCR and lists one record per CDR3 protein. The data show more than 150,000 distinct CDR3 sequences, approximately 24% seen once. This sequence originates from a human donor who was either an allogeneic HSCT recipient or a stem cell or donor lymphocyte infusion donor (not recorded which). It is not recorded whose cells these are; they may come from a transplant donor. Sequenced sample: blood, either unsorted or a sorted T cell fraction (not recorded which). J is TRBJ1-1 and V is TRBV5-1; 9 nucleotides match TRBD1. The CDR3 DNA is TGCGCCAGCGGACAGGGGTGGGACACTGAAGCTTTCTTT. It codes for CASGQGWDTEAFF.